A selection of T cell receptor beta chains follows, all from one sample in a study of blood T cells in healthy people across ages. Each CDR3 protein is one row after TCRdb ran MiXCR on the 5' RACE reads. The repertoire consists of under 1,000,000 distinct CDR3 sequences, with about 46% occurring once and the leading ten covering less than 20%. Specimen: blood. The receptors shown here come from an elderly man in good health. CDR3s include the opening cysteine and the closing phenylalanine or tryptophan. A D gene is named only where the DNA matches it firmly. A clone size is listed for some rows: how often the clone was seen (once, few, many), or a class if it is expanded.

size,V,D,J,CDR3,DNA
-,TRBV27,-,TRBJ2-5,CASSMQGTQYF,TGTGCCAGCAGCATGCAGGGGACCCAGTACTTC
many,TRBV9,-,TRBJ2-5,CASSPSGTLGETQYF,TGTGCCAGCAGCCCTTCCGGGACCCTTGGGGAGACCCAGTACTTC
-,TRBV29-1,-,TRBJ1-1,CSVAAGGTEAFF,TGCAGCGTTGCCGCTGGGGGCACTGAAGCTTTCTTT
-,TRBV29-1,TRBD2,TRBJ2-2,CSAQVTSGNTGELFF,TGCAGCGCCCAAGTTACTAGCGGGAACACCGGGGAGCTGTTTTTT
-,TRBV27,-,TRBJ1-4,CASSPRGGFDEKLFF,TGTGCCAGCAGTCCCCGGGGAGGGTTCGATGAAAAACTGTTTTTT
many,TRBV5-1,-,TRBJ2-7,CASSLANTGVVYEQYF,TGCGCCAGCAGCTTGGCCAATACGGGAGTGGTCTACGAGCAGTACTTC
many,TRBV10-3,TRBD2,TRBJ2-1,CAIRGGLAGPSSYNEQFF,TGTGCCATCAGGGGTGGACTAGCGGGCCCGAGCTCCTACAATGAGCAGTTCTTC
-,TRBV3-1,-,TRBJ2-7,CASSQDHQSYEQYF,TGTGCCAGCAGCCAAGATCACCAATCCTACGAGCAGTACTTC
few,TRBV7-3,-,TRBJ2-3,CASSGAFTDTQYF,TGTGCCAGCAGCGGAGCCTTCACAGATACGCAGTATTTT
-,TRBV30,-,TRBJ2-3,CAWSERIPTDTQYF,TGTGCCTGGAGTGAGCGGATCCCCACAGATACGCAGTATTTT
-,TRBV27,-,TRBJ2-5,CASSLMGGETQYF,TGTGCCAGCAGTTTAATGGGAGGAGAGACCCAGTACTTC
few,TRBV12-3/TRBV12-4,-,TRBJ2-7,CASSRTRVHEQYF,TGTGCCAGCAGCCGCACCAGGGTCCACGAGCAGTACTTC
-,TRBV29-1,-,TRBJ2-7,CSVEIPSYEQYF,TGCAGCGTTGAAATACCCTCCTACGAGCAGTACTTC
few,TRBV11-1,-,TRBJ2-7,CASSLPPRAGRDTPKRYEQYF,TGTGCCAGCAGCTTACCCCCCCGCGCTGGCAGGGACACCCCTAAACGCTACGAGCAGTACTTC
few,TRBV20-1,TRBD2,TRBJ2-1,CSARPPGGVGPGEQFF,TGCAGTGCTAGACCACCCGGGGGGGTCGGTCCTGGTGAGCAGTTCTTC
-,TRBV11-2,-,TRBJ1-1,CASSSGVGTEAFF,TGTGCCAGCAGCTCAGGGGTGGGCACTGAAGCTTTCTTT
-,TRBV6-2/TRBV6-3,-,TRBJ2-7,CASSYSVHLSYEQYF,TGTGCCAGCAGTTACTCGGTTCATCTTTCCTACGAGCAGTACTTC
-,TRBV6-5,-,TRBJ2-3,CASSYQGFTDTQYF,TGTGCCAGCAGTTACCAGGGTTTCACAGATACGCAGTATTTT
-,TRBV5-1,TRBD2,TRBJ2-1,CASSLEGLAGVDERFF,TGCGCCAGCAGCTTGGAAGGACTAGCGGGAGTAGATGAGCGGTTCTTC
-,TRBV20-1,TRBD1,TRBJ2-1,CSAGQGEQFF,TGCAGTGCCGGACAGGGCGAGCAGTTCTTC
once,TRBV28,-,TRBJ2-1,CASSLGAEILYNEQFF,TGTGCCAGCAGTTTAGGAGCGGAGATACTCTACAATGAGCAGTTCTTC
few,TRBV4-1,-,TRBJ1-6,CASSQDQGGFRRSPLHF,TGCGCCAGCAGCCAAGATCAGGGTGGATTTCGGAGATCACCCCTCCACTTT
-,TRBV30,TRBD2,TRBJ2-3,CAWNSGGGTDTQYF,TGTGCCTGGAATAGCGGGGGGGGTACGGATACGCAGTATTTT
few,TRBV29-1,TRBD1,TRBJ2-1,CSVRVQGNRNNEQFF,TGCAGCGTAAGGGTACAGGGGAACCGGAACAATGAGCAGTTCTTC
-,TRBV28,-,TRBJ1-2,CASSPWTDSNYGYTF,TGTGCCAGCAGTCCCTGGACAGACTCTAACTATGGCTACACCTTC
-,TRBV11-3,TRBD2,TRBJ2-1,CASSSTGLEVEQFF,TGTGCCAGCAGCTCAACAGGACTAGAGGTTGAGCAGTTCTTC
-,TRBV2,TRBD1,TRBJ2-7,CASSDWTGLYEQYF,TGTGCCAGCAGTGACTGGACAGGGTTATACGAGCAGTACTTC
many,TRBV29-1,TRBD2,TRBJ2-1,CSAQPGTSGSDSYNEQFF,TGCAGCGCTCAACCTGGGACTAGCGGGAGCGATTCCTACAATGAGCAGTTCTTC
-,TRBV20-1,-,TRBJ2-3,CSASATDTQYF,TGCAGTGCCTCCGCGACAGATACGCAGTATTTT
many,TRBV6-1,-,TRBJ2-7,CASTLDGYEQYF,TGTGCCAGCACCTTAGACGGGTACGAGCAGTACTTC
few,TRBV5-1,-,TRBJ2-4,CASSLDQNIQYF,TGCGCCAGCAGCTTGGACCAAAACATTCAGTACTTC
-,TRBV4-1,-,TRBJ2-3,CASSLRNRLGGKRTDTQYF,TGCGCCAGCAGCCTCCGAAACCGTCTAGGGGGGAAACGCACAGATACGCAGTATTTT
-,TRBV4-1,TRBD1,TRBJ2-7,CASSQTGTGPYEQYF,TGCGCCAGCAGCCAAACCGGGACAGGGCCCTACGAGCAGTACTTC
few,TRBV7-9,-,TRBJ2-2,CASSLGARVTGELFF,TGTGCCAGCAGCTTAGGAGCTAGGGTTACCGGGGAGCTGTTTTTT
few,TRBV28,-,TRBJ1-1,CASNQGGSNTEAFF,TGTGCCAGCAACCAAGGCGGAAGTAACACTGAAGCTTTCTTT
-,TRBV28,-,TRBJ1-2,CASSFFGFYGYTF,TGTGCCAGCAGTTTTTTCGGGTTCTATGGCTACACCTTC
-,TRBV7-2,-,TRBJ2-7,CASSLFRGRDEQYF,TGTGCCAGCAGCTTATTTAGGGGTCGGGACGAGCAGTACTTC
-,TRBV2,TRBD1,TRBJ1-2,CASTEGDRWGYTF,TGTGCCAGCACCGAAGGGGACAGATGGGGCTACACCTTC
-,TRBV12-3/TRBV12-4,-,TRBJ2-3,CASTRRRYTDTQYF,TGTGCCAGCACTCGGCGTCGGTACACAGATACGCAGTATTTT
-,TRBV12-3/TRBV12-4,-,TRBJ1-1,CASSLGAETEAFF,TGTGCCAGCAGTTTAGGGGCGGAGACTGAAGCTTTCTTT
many,TRBV5-5,-,TRBJ2-1,CASSLARGPSDNEQFF,TGTGCCAGCAGCTTGGCCCGGGGGCCCTCAGACAATGAGCAGTTCTTC
-,TRBV6-2/TRBV6-3,-,TRBJ2-4,CASRRGFLAKNIQYF,TGTGCCAGCAGAAGGGGCTTCCTAGCCAAAAACATTCAGTACTTC
few,TRBV7-3,TRBD2,TRBJ2-1,CASSLLGLADNEQFF,TGTGCCAGCAGCTTACTCGGACTAGCAGACAATGAGCAGTTCTTC
-,TRBV7-8,TRBD2,TRBJ2-2,CASSYGTSLGGELFF,TGTGCCAGCAGCTACGGGACTAGTTTGGGCGGGGAGCTGTTTTTT
many,TRBV12-3/TRBV12-4,-,TRBJ1-6,CASSPGQGNSPLHF,TGTGCCAGCAGCCCGGGCCAGGGTAATTCACCCCTCCACTTT
-,TRBV20-1,TRBD2,TRBJ2-1,CSAREERGSYNEQFF,TGCAGTGCTAGAGAGGAGCGGGGCTCCTACAATGAGCAGTTCTTC
-,TRBV20-1,-,TRBJ2-1,CSARESGPPGDEQFF,TGCAGTGCTAGAGAGAGCGGTCCCCCTGGGGATGAGCAGTTCTTC
-,TRBV20-1,-,TRBJ2-7,CSAQDPHEDPYEQYF,TGCAGTGCCCAGGACCCACACGAAGACCCTTACGAGCAGTACTTC
-,TRBV12-3/TRBV12-4,-,TRBJ1-6,CASSYIDNSPLHF,TGTGCCAGCAGTTATATAGATAATTCACCCCTCCACTTT
few,TRBV2,-,TRBJ2-3,CASRALTRADTQYF,TGTGCCAGTCGCGCTTTGACCCGCGCAGATACGCAGTATTTT
-,TRBV29-1,TRBD2,TRBJ2-1,CSVHGTSGISYNEQFF,TGCAGCGTTCACGGGACTAGCGGGATCTCCTACAATGAGCAGTTCTTC
-,TRBV7-9,-,TRBJ2-3,CASSNQGEDTQYF,TGTGCCAGCAGCAACCAGGGTGAGGATACGCAGTATTTT
-,TRBV20-1,TRBD2,TRBJ2-7,CSARGGLAGVMGEQYF,TGCAGTGCTAGAGGGGGACTAGCGGGAGTCATGGGGGAGCAGTACTTC
few,TRBV7-2,-,TRBJ2-1,CASSLVPGYNEQFF,TGTGCCAGCAGCTTAGTTCCCGGATACAATGAGCAGTTCTTC
-,TRBV14,-,TRBJ1-4,CASSQRLSATNEKLFF,TGTGCCAGCAGCCAAAGGCTATCCGCAACTAATGAAAAACTGTTTTTT